The 31 T cell receptor beta chains given below trace back to one sample, sequenced in a study of OX40 agonist ivuxolimab in advanced cancers. The table came from immunoSEQ multiplex PCR; TCRdb's copy has only in-frame clones and leaves some out. The sample has about 50,000 clones, 60% to 80% seen once. The sample here was CD4+ or CD8+ T cells sorted from blood, taken in a trial of the OX40 agonist ivuxolimab. These receptors were collected from an adult with an advanced solid tumor such as melanoma, head and neck, liver or kidney cancer.

CDR3 region: CASSGQRANYGYTF. The CDR3 DNA follows: TGTGCCAGCAGTGGACAGCGAGCTAACTATGGCTACACCTTC. The chain couples TRBV2 to TRBJ1-2, with D perhaps matching TRBD1 (5 bases). Germline V gene data show CDR1 as SNHLY and CDR2 as FYNNEI. The ends were cut back, 4 bases at V and 0 bases at J, with 9 bases in the middle. The CDR3 is 14 residues long.

The V and J genes are TRBV5-4 and TRBJ2-6, with unresolved D. The germline gives CDR1 SGHNT, CDR2 YYREEE (reference sequence). V gave up 0 bases and J gave up 7 bases, with 11 bases separating them. The CDR3 length is 15 residues. CDR3 sequence (DNA): TGTGCCAGCAGCTTGGGGGCAGGAGCCGCCAACGTCCTGACTTTC. This encodes CASSLGAGAANVLTF.

The chain combines TRBV9 with TRBJ2-1; the D gene is possibly TRBD2 (5 bases). The CDR3 runs to 14 residues. Germline lookup yields CDR1 SGDLS and CDR2 YYNGEE. The V end was cut by 6 bases, the J end by 5 bases, with 15 bases between. Here the CDR3 DNA reads TGTGCCAGCACCAAGGCCGGGATGAACAATGAGCAGTTCTTC. Its translation: CASTKAGMNNEQFF.

CDR3 amino acids: CASSFVSLAGVTDTQYF. CDR3 DNA sequence: TGTGCCAGCAGTTTTGTATCGCTAGCGGGAGTGACAGATACGCAGTATTTT. This chain connects TRBV28 to TRBJ2-3, with TRBD2 matching 10 bases. Losses at the gene ends were 3 bases for V and 3 bases for J; bases not matched to a gene: 9. The CDR3 runs 17 residues. Germline V gene data show CDR1 as MDHEN and CDR2 as SYDVKM.

The chain employs TRBV11-2 and TRBJ2-7; D assignment may be TRBD1 or TRBD2 (5 bases each). This CDR3 is 14 amino acids long. Deletions cut 4 bases from V and 1 base from J, with 11 bases between. Germline CDR1 SGHAT, CDR2 FQNNGV. CDR3 amino acids: CASSYGTESYEQYF. DNA for the CDR3: TGTGCCAGCAGCTACGGGACGGAATCCTACGAGCAGTACTTC.

The V and J genes are TRBV5-4 and TRBJ2-6; 8 bases are a match to TRBD1. The J segment lost 4 bases and the V segment lost 0 bases, leaving 9 bases of the junction unmatched. The V gene's germline CDR1 is SGHNT and CDR2 YYREEE (reference sequence). This CDR3 contains 18 residues. CDR3 sequence: CASSLVWQGAPGANVLTF. Written as DNA, the CDR3 is TGTGCCAGCAGCTTGGTTTGGCAGGGGGCGCCGGGGGCCAACGTCCTGACTTTC.

With regard to this clone: One base away lies a much larger clone, so this may be a sequencing read error. No conserved phenylalanine or tryptophan ends this CDR3, so it is likely a read error. The chain has TRBV19 and TRBJ1-2, with D possibly being TRBD1 (6 bases). V lost 4 bases, J lost 4 bases, and 7 bases lay in between. CDR3 size: 12 residues. Looked up from germline, CDR1 is LNHDA and CDR2 is SQIVND (reference sequence). The CDR3 spells CASSSRGYGYTY. The CDR3, as DNA: TGTGCCAGTAGTAGCAGGGGCTATGGCTACACCTAC.

This chain connects TRBV5-1 to TRBJ2-7; D perhaps matches TRBD1 (6 bases). Trimming took off 0 bases at V and 3 bases at J, with 10 bases between the two ends. The CDR3 is made up of 14 amino acids. Germline V gene data show CDR1 as SGHRS and CDR2 as YFSETQ. CDR3 in DNA: TGCGCCAGCAGCTTGGATGGACAGATCTACGAGCAGTACTTC. Its protein is CASSLDGQIYEQYF.

The genes are TRBV18 and TRBJ2-5, with D uncertain. The CDR3 is made up of 12 amino acids. Trimming took off 4 bases at V and 1 base at J, with 4 bases between the two ends. Germline CDR1 and CDR2: KGHSH and LQKENI. This chain's CDR3 is CASSQSQETQYF. The CDR3 DNA is TGTGCCAGCTCACAGTCCCAAGAGACCCAGTACTTC.

The chain employs TRBV18 and TRBJ2-1; the match to TRBD2 covers 9 bases. The V gene's germline CDR1 is KGHSH and CDR2 LQKENI. This CDR3 comprises 14 residues. V was clipped by 2 bases and J by 5 bases; unmatched bases: 1. The CDR3 nucleotides are TGTGCCAGCTCACCAGGACTAGCGAACAATGAGCAGTTCTTC. Translation gives CASSPGLANNEQFF.

The chain has TRBV5-5 and TRBJ2-7; 7 bases match TRBD1. V lost 0 bases to trimming and J lost 2 bases; unmatched junction nucleotides: 5. The CDR3 is 15 residues long. Germline assignment: CDR1 SGHKS and CDR2 YYEKEE (reference sequence). CDR3 amino acids: CASSLAGTETYEQYF. The CDR3 nucleotides are TGTGCCAGCAGCTTGGCCGGGACAGAGACCTACGAGCAGTACTTC.

This clone was seen just once. This chain joins TRBV21-1 and TRBJ2-4; TRBD1 is the table's D call and was not checked against the DNA. TRBV21-1 is shown as a pseudogene. CDR3 length equals 19 residues. CDR3 sequence: CASSKVPGQGKRAKNIQYF. DNA for the CDR3: TGTGCCAGCAGCAAAGTACCGGGACAGGGGAAAAGAGCCAAAAACATTCAGTACTTC.

The V call is TRBV7-9, the J call TRBJ2-3, with 14 positions matching TRBD2. Germline V CDR1 and CDR2: SEHNR, FQNEAQ (reference sequence). The CDR3 contains 18 residues. J was trimmed by 3 bases and V by 6 bases; bases with no gene match: 11. The CDR3 reads CASRRGLAGGQSTDTQYF. In DNA form, the CDR3 reads TGTGCCAGCAGAAGAGGACTAGCGGGGGGACAAAGTACAGATACGCAGTATTTT.

The chain recombines TRBV5-1 with TRBJ2-1; either TRBD1 or TRBD2 may supply D (5 bases each). Germline assignment: CDR1 SGHRS and CDR2 YFSETQ. The CDR3 has 15 residues. V lost 0 bases and J lost 0, with 7 bases in between. The CDR3 DNA reads as TGCGCCAGCAGCTTGGCAGGGAGCTCCTACAATGAGCAGTTCTTC. This translates into CASSLAGSSYNEQFF.

The CDR3 spells CSARPDGYTF. In nucleotides, the CDR3 is TGCAGTGCTAGACCTGATGGCTACACCTTC. The chain employs TRBV20-1 and TRBJ1-2; D gene ambiguous. There are 10 residues in the CDR3. The V end lost 2 bases, the J end lost 6 bases, and 4 bases lay between the germline ends. Looked up from germline, CDR1 is DFQATT and CDR2 is SNEGSKA (reference sequence).

The rearrangement joins TRBV7-8 to TRBJ1-6, with D uncertain. CDR1 is SGHVS and CDR2 is FQNEAQ in the germline V gene. This CDR3 contains 13 residues. Trimming removed 0 bases at V and 10 bases at J, with 7 bases between. The CDR3 DNA reads TGTGCCAGCAGCTTAGCGGTGGAGTCACCCCTCCACTTT. Protein sequence: CASSLAVESPLHF.

The gene calls are TRBV5-1 and TRBJ1-1, with a possible D match to TRBD1 (6 bases). Germline V gene sequence: CDR1 SGHRS, CDR2 YFSETQ. This CDR3 is built from 17 residues. Deletions cut 0 bases from V and 1 base from J, with 16 bases between. In DNA, the CDR3 is TGCGCCAGCAGCTTGGATAAGGGTAACAGGGCGAACACTGAAGCTTTCTTT. Protein product: CASSLDKGNRANTEAFF. Supplemented by reference TRBV5-1 and TRBJ1-1, the full variable domain reads KAGVTQTPRYLIKTRGQQVTLSCSPISGHRSVSWYQQTPGQGLQFLFEYFSETQRNKGNFPGRFSGRQFSNSRSEMNVSTLELGDSALYLCASSLDKGNRANTEAFFGQGTRLTVV.

The V and J genes are TRBV28 and TRBJ1-2, with D unresolved. The germline CDR1 and CDR2 sequences are MDHEN and SYDVKM. The CDR3 covers 14 residues. With 5 bases removed from V and 5 bases from J, the gap between germline ends came to 15 bases. The CDR3, as DNA: TGTGCCAGCAGTGACGGGAACTTTAGGTATGGCTACACCTTC. It yields the protein CASSDGNFRYGYTF.

This chain joins TRBV6-4 and TRBJ2-7; 7 bases line up with TRBD2. V shed 8 bases, J shed 3 bases, and the junction held 16 bases outside the gene matches. From germline, CDR1 is MRHNA and CDR2 SNTAGT. The CDR3 covers 16 residues. The CDR3 protein is CASHSRDPAGDYEQYF. In DNA, the CDR3 is TGTGCCAGCCACTCCCGGGACCCCGCGGGGGACTACGAGCAGTACTTC.

The chain joins TRBV6-6 to TRBJ2-7; 13 bases map to TRBD2. V dropped 5 bases and J dropped 3; count of bases not matched to a gene: 4. Germline CDR1 MNHNY, CDR2 SVGAGI (reference sequence). The CDR3 covers 15 residues. Here the CDR3 reads CASSKTSGRGYEQYF. Here the CDR3 DNA reads TGTGCCAGCAGTAAAACTAGCGGGAGGGGCTACGAGCAGTACTTC.

The chain employs TRBV28 and TRBJ1-3, with D hard to call. Germline CDR1 is MDHEN and CDR2 is SYDVKM. CDR3 size: 12 residues. Trimming shortened V by 8 bases and J by 7 bases, and 12 bases separated the two germline ends. CDR3 amino acids: CASYGHFNTIYF. The CDR3 DNA follows: TGTGCCAGCTACGGCCACTTTAACACCATATATTTT.

The J gene is TRBJ1-1, the V gene TRBV19; a possible D gene is TRBD1 (6 bases). CDR1 is LNHDA, CDR2 SQIVND, per germline (reference sequence). The CDR3 spans 16 residues. Trimming cost V 1 base and J 4 bases, with 16 bases left between them. The CDR3 spells CASSIAGAGARTEAFF. The CDR3 nucleotides are TGTGCCAGTAGTATAGCCGGGGCAGGGGCCCGCACTGAAGCTTTCTTT.

V is TRBV5-4 and J is TRBJ2-7; the match to TRBD2 covers 10 bases. CDR1 SGHNT and CDR2 YYREEE come from the germline V gene (reference sequence). This CDR3 contains 14 residues. After removal of 0 bases from V and 3 bases from J, the junction contained 0 bases not matched to a gene. CDR3 DNA: TGTGCCAGCAGCTTGGCTAGCGGGGGCTACGAGCAGTACTTC. Its protein is CASSLASGGYEQYF.

V and J are TRBV18 and TRBJ1-1, with D maybe TRBD1 (5 bases). This CDR3 contains 15 residues. Germline CDR1 KGHSH, CDR2 LQKENI. V was clipped by 3 bases and J by 6 bases, with 17 bases between them. CDR3 protein: CASSPRGAGWAEAFF. The CDR3 DNA is TGTGCCAGCTCACCCCGGGGCGCTGGGTGGGCTGAAGCTTTCTTT.

This clone was recorded only once. The V and J genes are TRBV19 and TRBJ2-2; 8 bases fit TRBD1. V lost 5 bases, J lost 0 bases, and 11 bases stayed unmatched. The CDR3 spans 18 residues. Germline CDR1 is LNHDA and CDR2 is SQIVND (reference sequence). The CDR3 spells CASSDPGGASTNTGELFF. The DNA of the CDR3 is TGTGCCAGTAGTGATCCAGGGGGCGCTTCAACGAACACCGGGGAGCTGTTTTTT. Based on the CDR3 plus reference TRBV19 and TRBJ2-2, the full variable domain is DGGITQSPKYLFRKEGQNVTLSCEQNLNHDAMYWYRQDPGQGLRLIYYSQIVNDFQKGDIAEGYSVSREKKESFPLTVTSAQKNPTAFYLCASSDPGGASTNTGELFFGEGSRLTVL.

Turning to this clone: Within the sample, other DNA sequences also encode this same CDR3. This chain connects TRBV2 to TRBJ2-7; D may be TRBD1 or TRBD2 (6 bases each). The CDR3 consists of 12 residues. CDR1 is SNHLY, CDR2 FYNNEI, per germline. Trimming took off 9 bases at V and 3 bases at J, with 12 bases between the two ends. The CDR3 sequence is CARGGQGYEQYF. Written as DNA, the CDR3 is TGTGCCAGAGGGGGGCAGGGCTACGAGCAGTACTTC.

As DNA, the CDR3 is TGTGCCAGCAGCTTAGACCGGAACAGGGGATCCTATAATTCACCCCTCCACTTT. Its translation: CASSLDRNRGSYNSPLHF. This chain joins TRBV11-2 and TRBJ1-6, with 7 bases aligning to TRBD1. Per the germline V gene, CDR1 is SGHAT and CDR2 is FQNNGV. The junction had 6 bases not matched to a gene; V was cut back by 0 bases and J by 1 base. The CDR3 covers 18 residues.

The chain is built from TRBV11-2 and TRBJ2-6; D is ambiguous. CDR1 and CDR2 (germline): SGHAT, FQNNGV. The V end lost 5 bases, the J end lost 0 bases, and 5 bases lay between the germline ends. The CDR3 contains 14 residues. The CDR3 here is CASSRPSGANVLTF. In DNA, the CDR3 is TGTGCCAGCAGCCGCCCCTCTGGGGCCAACGTCCTGACTTTC.

The chain couples TRBV2 to TRBJ2-1; D call uncertain. Trimming pared 6 bases from V and 4 bases from J, leaving 10 bases between. The CDR3 contains 13 residues. CDR1 and CDR2 from the germline V gene are SNHLY and FYNNEI. The CDR3, as DNA: TGTGCCAGCAGCATCCAAATTTACAATGAGCAGTTCTTC. This gives the protein CASSIQIYNEQFF.

The rearrangement links TRBV6-5 to TRBJ1-4, with TRBD1 matching over 7 bases. The CDR3 runs to 14 residues. Germline V gene data show CDR1 as MNHEY and CDR2 as SVGAGI. V lost 6 bases, J lost 4 bases, and 5 bases stayed unmatched. The DNA of the CDR3 is TGTGCCAGCAGCTCTACAGGGGTTAATGAAAAACTGTTTTTT. It translates to CASSSTGVNEKLFF.

V is TRBV5-6 and J is TRBJ1-2; no firm D call. Germline CDR1 reads SGHDT; CDR2 reads YYEEEE. The V end lost 0 bases, the J end lost 5 bases, and 11 bases lay between the germline ends. The CDR3 covers 14 residues. The CDR3 bases are TGTGCCAGCAGCTTGGGCAGCTCGGAGTATGGCTACACCTTC. Translating it yields CASSLGSSEYGYTF.